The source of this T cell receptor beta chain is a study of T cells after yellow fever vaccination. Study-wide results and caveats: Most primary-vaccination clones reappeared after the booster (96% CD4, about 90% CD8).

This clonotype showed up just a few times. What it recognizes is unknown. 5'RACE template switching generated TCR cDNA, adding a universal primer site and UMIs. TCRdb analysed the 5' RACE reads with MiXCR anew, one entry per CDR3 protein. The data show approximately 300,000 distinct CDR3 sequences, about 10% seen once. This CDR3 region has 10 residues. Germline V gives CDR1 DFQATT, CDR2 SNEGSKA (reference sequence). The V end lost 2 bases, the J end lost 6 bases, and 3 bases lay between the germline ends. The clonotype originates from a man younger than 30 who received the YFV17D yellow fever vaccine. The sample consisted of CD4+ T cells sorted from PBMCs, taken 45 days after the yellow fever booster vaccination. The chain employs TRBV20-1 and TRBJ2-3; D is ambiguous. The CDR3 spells CSARTDTQYF. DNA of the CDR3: TGCAGTGCTAGAACTGATACGCAGTATTTT.